This entry lists 28 T cell receptor beta chains sequenced from one sample in a study of identical twins. TCRdb re-derived calls from the 5' RACE reads in MiXCR, one entry per CDR3 protein. The table lists around 250,000 distinct CDR3 sequences, over 5% of them singletons, with just over 14% in the top ten. These data are also associated with another study on T cells expressing NK-cell markers.

Sequences were obtained from CD8+ T cells sorted from blood. These receptors were collected from a woman aged 18-30 years in good health.

In its sample, this clonotype was seen many times. This CDR3 is CASSSGQGGTEAFF. CDR3 DNA: TGTGCCAGCAGTTCCGGCCAGGGCGGGACTGAAGCTTTCTTT. The rearrangement uses TRBV12-3 or TRBV12-4 and TRBJ1-1, with a weak D call TRBD1 (5 bases). The V end lost 4 bases, the J end lost 5 bases, and 14 bases lay between the germline ends. The CDR3 length is 14 residues.

This clonotype was picked up many times. V is TRBV9 and J is TRBJ1-1; 7 bases line up with TRBD1. The V gene's germline CDR1 is SGDLS and CDR2 YYNGEE. The V segment lost 0 bases and the J segment 6 bases; nucleotides outside the gene matches: 5. This CDR3 spans 14 amino acids. The CDR3 DNA follows: TGTGCCAGCAGCGTAGGTGGCGGGACAGCTGAAGCTTTCTTT. As protein: CASSVGGGTAEAFF.

The chain employs TRBV7-6 and TRBJ2-7; perhaps TRBD1 as D (6 bases). The CDR3 loop spans 15 amino acids. The germline V gene has CDR1 SGHVS and CDR2 FNYEAQ. The V gene lost 4 bases and the J gene lost 3 bases, with 16 bases spanning the gap. Here the CDR3 reads CASSSEIGQIYEQYF. CDR3 nucleotides: TGTGCCAGCAGCTCGGAGATCGGACAGATCTACGAGCAGTACTTC.

This clonotype was counted at least ten times. This sequence joins TRBV20-1 and TRBJ1-4; a possible D gene is TRBD1 (6 bases). Germline values: CDR1 DFQATT, CDR2 SNEGSKA (reference sequence). V was shortened by 1 base and J by 8 bases, with 29 bases between the two germline ends. This CDR3 comprises 19 residues. CDR3 DNA sequence: TGCAGTGCTAGAGTCAGGGGTCCACGAGACCTAATGCCTCTAGAAAAACTGTTTTTT. Translated: CSARVRGPRDLMPLEKLFF.

This clonotype was counted a few times. The chain couples TRBV20-1 to TRBJ2-2; D is ambiguous. The CDR3 is 17 amino acids. The V gene's germline CDR1 is DFQATT and CDR2 SNEGSKA (reference sequence). The ends were cut back, 6 bases at V and 2 bases at J, with 22 bases in the middle. CDR3 amino acids: CSAPTTNRQKNTGELFF. In DNA, the CDR3 is TGCAGTGCCCCTACTACGAATCGCCAAAAAAACACCGGGGAGCTGTTTTTT.

The rearrangement links TRBV27 to TRBJ1-2; weak D call: TRBD1 (5 bases). V was pared by 0 bases and J by 4 bases, with 6 bases between. Per germline, CDR1 MNHEY and CDR2 SMNVEV (reference sequence). The CDR3 is 13 amino acids. The CDR3 protein is CASSLSGTYGYTF. The DNA of the CDR3 is TGTGCCAGCAGTTTATCGGGGACCTATGGCTACACCTTC.

This clonotype was seen at least ten times. The chain has TRBV25-1 and TRBJ2-6, with a tentative D call TRBD1 (6 bases). The CDR3 runs 16 residues. Germline CDR1 is MGHDK and CDR2 is SYGVNS. V lost 8 bases and J 0 bases, leaving 14 bases between the germline ends. CDR3 sequence reads: CASAGDRDSGANVLTF. In DNA, the CDR3 is TGTGCCAGCGCAGGGGACCGTGACTCTGGGGCCAACGTCCTGACTTTC.

This clonotype has only a few counts. The chain has TRBV27 and TRBJ1-4; D not resolved. Per the germline V gene, CDR1 is MNHEY and CDR2 is SMNVEV (reference sequence). The germline V and J ends were trimmed by 5 bases and 6 bases, with 16 bases remaining between them. The CDR3 sequence is 15 residues long. The CDR3 DNA reads as TGTGCCAGCAGTCTTTCGTCGGCCGGGGATGAAAAACTGTTTTTT. This sequence encodes CASSLSSAGDEKLFF.

This clonotype was seen more than once but under ten times. The chain joins TRBV12-3 or TRBV12-4 to TRBJ1-5, with a possible D match to TRBD1 (5 bases). This CDR3 has 16 amino acids. The germline V and J ends were trimmed by 0 bases and 6 bases, with 15 bases remaining between them. Here the CDR3 DNA reads TGTGCCAGCAGTTTAGCGGGCAGGGAGTGGGTTCAGCCCCAGCATTTT. This sequence encodes CASSLAGREWVQPQHF.

The chain joins TRBV9 to TRBJ2-1; TRBD1 might be the D (6 bases). Germline V gene data show CDR1 as SGDLS and CDR2 as YYNGEE. The CDR3 length is 13 residues. Trimming left V 4 bases short and J 9 bases short, with 14 bases between. CDR3 region: CASSIRQEAEQFF. DNA of the CDR3: TGTGCCAGCAGCATCCGACAGGAAGCTGAGCAGTTCTTC.

The chain carries TRBV10-3 and TRBJ1-1; no definite D call. Trimming left V 3 bases short and J 5 bases short, with 19 bases between. The CDR3 has 16 residues. The germline gives CDR1 ENHRY, CDR2 SYGVKD. CDR3 sequence: CAISDNDDWPWTEAFF. The CDR3 DNA sequence: TGTGCCATCAGTGATAACGACGATTGGCCCTGGACTGAAGCTTTCTTT.

The chain has TRBV7-8 and TRBJ1-1, with D possibly TRBD1 on 5 matching bases. Germline V gene sequence: CDR1 SGHVS, CDR2 FQNEAQ. V lost 4 bases and J 2 bases, leaving 14 bases between the germline ends. The CDR3 runs 15 residues. The CDR3 DNA follows: TGTGCCAGCAGCTGGGGCGGGGGGAGCAACACTGAAGCTTTCTTT. Translation gives CASSWGGGSNTEAFF.

The chain recombines TRBV9 with TRBJ2-3; possibly TRBD1 or TRBD2 for D (5 bases each). The germline gives CDR1 SGDLS, CDR2 YYNGEE. V was cut by 0 bases and J by 2 bases, with 7 bases left in between. This CDR3 comprises 14 residues. For the CDR3, the DNA is TGTGCCAGCAGCGTAGGGGACCCCACAGATACGCAGTATTTT. As protein: CASSVGDPTDTQYF. Full variable domain (missing parts from reference TRBV9 and TRBJ2-3): DSGVTQTPKHLITATGQRVTLRCSPRSGDLSVYWYQQSLDQGLQFLIQYYNGEERAKGNILERFSAQQFPDLHSELNLSSLELGDSALYFCASSVGDPTDTQYFGPGTRLTVL.

This clonotype turned up a few times. The V gene is TRBV5-5, the J gene TRBJ1-6; D remains ambiguous. The V and J ends lost 2 bases and 17 bases respectively, with 20 bases between them. Germline-derived CDR1 and CDR2 are SGHKS and YYEKEE (reference sequence). The CDR3 length is 14 residues. In nucleotides, the CDR3 is TGTGCCAGCAGCTTCGTCCAGCTCAGATCCCCCTTCCACTTT. Its translation is CASSFVQLRSPFHF. The full variable domain, completed using reference TRBV5-5 and TRBJ1-6, is DAGVTQSPTHLIKTRGQQVTLRCSPISGHKSVSWYQQVLGQGPQFIFQYYEKEERGRGNFPDRFSARQFPNYSSELNVNALLLGDSALYLCASSFVQLRSPFHFGNGTRLTVT.

This clonotype was observed many times. This sequence joins TRBV6-1 and TRBJ2-7, with TRBD1 as a possible D gene (9 bases). Trimming cost V 5 bases and J 5 bases, with 22 bases left between them. The CDR3 contains 16 residues. CDR1 MNHNS and CDR2 SASEGT come from the germline V gene. The CDR3 loop is CASSPPGGTGRNEQYF. DNA of the CDR3: TGTGCCAGCAGTCCCCCGGGAGGGACAGGGAGAAACGAGCAGTACTTC.

The table lists this clonotype with many counts. V is TRBV12-3 or TRBV12-4 and J is TRBJ2-2; 9 bases align to TRBD1. The CDR3 spans 16 residues. V shed 5 bases and J 5 bases; nucleotides not matched to a gene: 9. This chain's CDR3 is CASSGPGTGWTGELFF. The CDR3 DNA sequence: TGTGCCAGCAGTGGACCCGGGACAGGGTGGACCGGGGAGCTGTTTTTT.

In its sample, this clonotype was seen a few times. The V call is TRBV4-1, the J call TRBJ2-1; 7 positions agree with TRBD2. The germline V gene encodes CDR1 MGHRA and CDR2 YSYEKL. The CDR3 runs 16 residues. V dropped 0 bases and J dropped 6; count of bases not matched to a gene: 8. This chain's CDR3 is CASSQDRGLECNEQFF. The CDR3 DNA follows: TGCGCCAGCAGCCAAGATCGTGGACTAGAATGCAATGAGCAGTTCTTC.

This clonotype was found a few times. The chain links TRBV7-9 to TRBJ1-1, with D unresolved. The CDR3 loop spans 17 amino acids. V lost 0 bases to trimming and J lost 0 bases, with 14 bases between them. Germline V gene data show CDR1 as SEHNR and CDR2 as FQNEAQ (reference sequence). The CDR3 spells CASSLAVASSLNTEAFF. The CDR3 DNA follows: TGTGCCAGCAGCTTAGCAGTGGCTAGCAGCTTGAACACTGAAGCTTTCTTT.

This clonotype was recorded a few times. The gene calls are TRBV4-3 and TRBJ1-5; a possible D gene is TRBD1 (5 bases). Trimming cost V 0 bases and J 4 bases, with 10 bases left between them. CDR3 length: 15 residues. From germline, CDR1 is LGHNA and CDR2 YSLEER. Written as DNA, the CDR3 is TGCGCCAGCAGCCAAGATCAAGGGGCAAATCAGCCCCAGCATTTT. Amino acid sequence: CASSQDQGANQPQHF.

The gene calls are TRBV7-9 and TRBJ2-7; no definite D call. This CDR3 is built from 15 residues. The germline V and J ends were trimmed by 5 bases and 1 base, with 15 bases remaining between them. The germline V gene has CDR1 SEHNR and CDR2 FQNEAQ (reference sequence). The DNA of the CDR3 is TGTGCCAGCAGCACGCTTCTCACCGGATCCTACGAGCAGTACTTC. It yields the protein CASSTLLTGSYEQYF.

This clonotype has ten or more counts. V and J are TRBV6-6 and TRBJ2-4; tentatively, D is TRBD1 (5 bases). Trimming removed 6 bases from V and 8 bases from J, with 14 bases in between. Germline loops: CDR1 MNHNY, CDR2 SVGAGI (reference sequence). This CDR3 has 13 amino acids. The CDR3 region has the DNA TGTGCCAGCAGCCCCGGAAGGGGTGACATTCAGTACTTC. Translating gives CASSPGRGDIQYF.

The sample holds many counts of this clonotype. V is TRBV12-3 or TRBV12-4 and J is TRBJ2-2, with 9 bases fitting TRBD2. This CDR3 region has 18 residues. V shed 6 bases and J 6 bases; nucleotides not matched to a gene: 17. The CDR3 loop reads CASSSAPLWRGGPGELFF. The CDR3 region has the DNA TGTGCCAGCAGCTCCGCTCCTCTTTGGCGGGGGGGCCCCGGGGAGCTGTTTTTT.

Many counts were recorded for this clonotype. This rearrangement joins TRBV4-3 to TRBJ2-1, with TRBD1 matching 7 bases. This CDR3 is built from 14 residues. V shed 0 bases, J shed 8 bases, and the junction held 4 bases outside the gene matches. Germline CDR1 and CDR2: LGHNA and YSLEER. The CDR3 spells CASSQEIGGDEQFF. CDR3 nucleotide sequence: TGCGCCAGCAGCCAAGAGATAGGGGGCGATGAGCAGTTCTTC.

Many counts were recorded for this clonotype. The chain carries TRBV12-3 or TRBV12-4 and TRBJ2-5; TRBD2 matches at 8 bases. There are 15 residues in the CDR3. V lost 6 bases and J lost 4; bases outside the gene matches: 10. CDR3 region: CASSLLAVARETQYF. As DNA, the CDR3 is TGTGCCAGCAGCTTACTAGCGGTAGCAAGAGAGACCCAGTACTTC.

This clonotype was counted ten times or more. The chain has TRBV20-1 and TRBJ2-3, with 13 bases lining up with TRBD2. The CDR3 is made up of 18 amino acids. V was pared by 1 base and J by 0 bases, with 7 bases of the junction left unmatched. CDR1 DFQATT and CDR2 SNEGSKA come from the germline V gene (reference sequence). The CDR3 sequence is CSARGGLAGRASTDTQYF. In DNA, the CDR3 is TGCAGTGCTAGAGGGGGACTAGCGGGACGTGCTAGCACAGATACGCAGTATTTT.

In this sample, this clonotype turned up many times. The gene calls are TRBV29-1 and TRBJ2-7; D uncertain. CDR3 length: 10 residues. Trimming removed 7 bases from V and 4 bases from J, with 8 bases in between. The germline gives CDR1 SQVTM, CDR2 ANQGSEA. The CDR3 coding sequence is TGCAGCGCCCGGGCTTACGAGCAGTACTTC. Encoded protein: CSARAYEQYF.

This clonotype was recorded many times. The chain combines TRBV29-1 with TRBJ2-5; TRBD2 might be the D (7 bases). This CDR3 comprises 17 residues. V was pared by 5 bases and J by 0 bases, with 22 bases between. The V gene's germline CDR1 is SQVTM and CDR2 ANQGSEA. The CDR3 DNA reads TGCAGCGTTCAGGGGAGGGCTATTGGTAGATACCAAGAGACCCAGTACTTC. Protein sequence: CSVQGRAIGRYQETQYF.

This clonotype was observed many times. The V gene is TRBV12-3 or TRBV12-4, the J gene TRBJ2-7; 8 bases match TRBD1. The CDR3 is made up of 14 amino acids. Losses at the gene ends were 2 bases for V and 4 bases for J; bases not matched to a gene: 4. Here the CDR3 DNA reads TGTGCCAGCAGTTTAAAGGACAGGGATTACGAGCAGTACTTC. It specifies CASSLKDRDYEQYF.